This T cell receptor (beta chain) was sequenced in a study of neurological immune-mediated disorders (dated 2019 in TCRdb). About the investigation overall: Peripheral blood TCR-beta repertoires from patients with HTLV-I-associated myelopathy (HAM/TSP), patients with multiple sclerosis, and healthy controls were compared in the study using UMI-based sequencing. Alongside PBMC samples, the set of approximately 100 TCR-beta libraries contained longitudinal samples, technical triplicates, and paired CD4+ and CD8+ T-cell subsets that had been sorted. Longitudinal HAM/TSP and healthy donors were sampled at 3 time-points each (about 3-45 month intervals). The cohort was made up of 68 subjects, consisting of some 14 HAM/TSP patients, some 34 multiple sclerosis patients and some 20 healthy controls. General conclusions and limits of the study: TCR clonal expansion was highest in HAM/TSP patients and lowest in MS patients, with MS patients falling below even healthy controls. No identical CDR3 amino acid sequences were shared among expanded clones across subjects, suggesting private TCR-beta repertoires in all groups.

cDNA was synthesized by template-switch 5'RACE using a primer with a 10-nucleotide random unique molecular identifier that tagged each TCR transcript. Each sequencing run produced over 180 million TCR-beta sequences covering 15-18 subjects. The RNeasy kit was used for extraction of total RNA. The KAPA Real-time Library Amplification kit was used to amplify TCR-beta VDJ regions with primers targeting the TCR constant region and the 5'RACE anchor. A first PCR added sample indexes and Illumina adaptors, and a second PCR then raised library yield. The roughly 650 bp TCR product was size-selected on a 2% E-gel SizeSelection system after Ampure bead purification. Before pooling, library quality was assessed on a Bioanalyzer, concentration was determined with Qubit, and library quantification was performed with the Kapa Library Quantification kit. An Illumina HiSeq 2500 was used to sequence the libraries paired-end at 2 x 150 bp. To increase sequence diversity, 25-30% phiX was spiked into each library pool. Processing in the source paper ran as follows. Quality-filtered reads were processed with the UMI-based MiGEC pipeline, which removed over 85% of raw TCR sequences during error correction. VDJ genes were aligned to IMGT germline references, and clonotypes were defined by unique CDR3 amino acid sequence plus V-J genes. Clonal expansion, Shannon diversity and CDR3 relatedness (CalcPairwiseDistances, ClusterSamples) were evaluated with VDJtools, and phylogenetic trees were built with CLCbio workbench. Expanded clones were defined as having at least 8 unique UMIs, based on coefficient-of-variation modelling across technical triplicates. TCRdb ran its own pipeline on the public reads, namely fastp trimming at Q25 and MiXCR clone calling, and kept in-frame beta chains. Rows are unified per CDR3 protein, each entry keeping the most common DNA and genes. TCRdb's processing, not the authors', yielded these V and J calls. Recorded for this sample are under 50,000 distinct CDR3 sequences; approximately 14% of them occurred a single time. Roughly 4.3% of the sample lies in the top ten.

CDR1 SEHNR and CDR2 FQNEAQ are derived from the germline V gene (reference sequence). V is reduced by 5 bases and J by 8 bases, leaving a spacing of 15 bases between them. The CDR3 sequence holds 13 residues, the cysteine and phenylalanine included. Just CDR3 DNA is preserved here, 39 bases in frame from base 1. The time point label on this specimen signifies: longitudinal time-point 2. For unsorted PBMC libraries, 2 million PBMCs were used after storage in RNAlater at -80 degrees C until RNA extraction. PBMCs were separated from peripheral blood using Ficoll-Hypaque density gradient centrifugation and then cryopreserved in liquid nitrogen. This clonotype was observed at least ten times. Its antigen is still unknown. Base quality data are lacking; no much larger clone is found one base away.

This clonotype was obtained from a male donor with HTLV-1-associated myelopathy (HAM/TSP). The sequenced sample was PBMCs. The sequence links TRBV7-9 to TRBJ1-2; a weak D assignment points to TRBD1 (6 bases agree). Here is the DNA: TGTGCCAGCAGCCACGTCCGGGGGCACGGCTACACCTTC. Protein translation: CASSHVRGHGYTF.